This TCR beta chain was sequenced for a study of blood T cell repertoires in COVID-19. This clone was recorded once. Assay used: immunoSEQ multiplex PCR; TCRdb lists only in-frame clones, some missing. The sample lists around 37,000 clones, approximately 86% occurring once. This CDR3 is 15 amino acids long. The germline CDR1 and CDR2 sequences are WSHSY and SAAADI. V shed 4 bases and J 3 bases; nucleotides not matched to a gene: 6. The sample comprised peripheral blood. This receptor was taken from a man over 45 with active COVID-19. The chain joins TRBV10-2 to TRBJ1-1; 9 nucleotides align to TRBD1. The CDR3 protein is CASSGHRDRDTEAFF. The CDR3, as DNA: TGCGCCAGCAGTGGCCACCGGGACAGGGACACTGAAGCTTTCTTT.